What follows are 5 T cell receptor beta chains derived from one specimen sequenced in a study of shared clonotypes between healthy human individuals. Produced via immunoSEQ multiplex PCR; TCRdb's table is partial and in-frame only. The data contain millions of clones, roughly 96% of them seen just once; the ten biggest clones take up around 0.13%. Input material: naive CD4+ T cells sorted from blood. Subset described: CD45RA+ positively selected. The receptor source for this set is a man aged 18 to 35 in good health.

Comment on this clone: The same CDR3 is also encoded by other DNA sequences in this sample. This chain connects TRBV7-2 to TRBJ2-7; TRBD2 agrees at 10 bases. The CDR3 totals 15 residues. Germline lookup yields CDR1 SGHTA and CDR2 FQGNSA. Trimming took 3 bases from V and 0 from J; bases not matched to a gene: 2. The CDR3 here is CASSLASGGSYEQYF. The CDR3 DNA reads TGTGCCAGCAGCTTGGCTAGCGGGGGCTCCTACGAGCAGTACTTC.

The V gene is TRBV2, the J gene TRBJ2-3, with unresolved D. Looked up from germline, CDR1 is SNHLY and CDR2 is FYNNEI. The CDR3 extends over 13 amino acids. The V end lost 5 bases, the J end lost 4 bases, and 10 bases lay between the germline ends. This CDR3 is CASSPTLADTQYF. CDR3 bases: TGTGCCAGCAGTCCTACATTGGCAGATACGCAGTATTTT.

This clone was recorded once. As DNA, the CDR3 is TGTGCCAGCTCACCTTTGCCGCAGGGGGCGACAGATACGCAGTATTTT. Its translation: CASSPLPQGATDTQYF. The chain couples TRBV18 to TRBJ2-3; 8 positions agree with TRBD1. CDR3 length: 16 residues. Trimming at V came to 3 bases and at J to 3 bases, leaving 8 bases not matched to a gene. The V gene's germline CDR1 is KGHSH and CDR2 LQKENI.

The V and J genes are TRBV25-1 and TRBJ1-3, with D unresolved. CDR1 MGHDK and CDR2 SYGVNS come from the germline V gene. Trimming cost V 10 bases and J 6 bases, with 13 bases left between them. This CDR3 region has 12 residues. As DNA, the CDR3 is TGTGCCACCCAGACCCCGTCAAACACCATATATTTT. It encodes CATQTPSNTIYF.

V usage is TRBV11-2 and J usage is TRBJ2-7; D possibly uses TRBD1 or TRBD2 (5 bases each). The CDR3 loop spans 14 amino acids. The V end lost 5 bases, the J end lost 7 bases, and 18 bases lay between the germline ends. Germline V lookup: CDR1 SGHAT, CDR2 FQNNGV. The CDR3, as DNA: TGTGCCAGCAGCCCTAGCCCCCCCCGGACAGAGCAGTACTTC. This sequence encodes CASSPSPPRTEQYF.